The present entry profiles one TCR beta chain with its context. Which antigen it targets is not known. No per-base quality is available; no much larger clone lies one base away. TCR CDR3 regions were amplified from genomic DNA by multiplex PCR using the deep immunoSEQ assay. For each cell subset, the extracted genomic DNA was distributed evenly across all wells of several immunoSEQ 96-well plates, and each plate served as one replicate. For sorted subsets, each replicate PCR was loaded with approximately 0.2 ug genomic DNA, equivalent to roughly 30,000 T cell genomes. Purified libraries were quantified with a Qubit 3.0 fluorometer, sized on a Bioanalyzer 2100, and re-quantified with the KAPA Library Quantification kit. Every immunoSEQ 96-well plate was sequenced on a separate single-read 150-cycle Illumina NextSeq 550 flow cell. Turning to the authors' computational methods: Because only junctional sequences without quality scores were contained in the immunoSEQ output, filtering matching that applied to full-length reads could not be performed. To assign V/J genes and CDR3, sequences were annotated using PyIR, a Python wrapper for IgBLAST v1.9, with IMGT germline references. Reads with weak V/J assignments (E-value above 1e-6), missing CDR3, stop codons, out-of-frame junctions, or ambiguous translated residues were removed. V3J clonotypes were defined as sequences sharing the same inferred V gene, J gene, and CDR3 amino acid sequence. To compute the percentage overlap between repertoires, the number of shared unique clonotypes was divided by the size of the smaller repertoire. Repertoire richness was assessed with RTK rarefaction, the Chao1 estimator, and Recon v2.1 estimates of unobserved clonotypes. OLGA was used to compute generation probabilities for all TCRbeta clonotypes that the gDNA method yielded from a few donors. TCRdb took over this immuneACCESS table, retaining in-frame rearrangements with V and J assigned. Such tables are incomplete; in checked studies, under half of the missing clones stem from an unresolved V gene, and the remainder is unexplained. V, J and clone size derive from that table, while D and trimming were established from the DNA sequence. This sample comprises 950,000 to 1,300,000 clones, around 75% of them detected only once. The top ten constitute over 1.3% of the sample.

The data were taken from a study of shared clonotypes between healthy human individuals (TCRdb year 2020). With respect to the entire study: Two women and a few men aged 18 to 49 years were included in the cohort. To estimate repertoire size and how much clonotype sharing occurs between individuals, the study deeply sequenced the blood TCR repertoires of about five healthy adults. Each donor's leukapheresis produced roughly between roughly 0.85 and 10 billion PBMCs. For each donor, three plates each were used for CD4 naive and CD4 memory, two plates were used for CD8 naive, and one plate was used for CD8 memory. Different laboratories and diverse techniques were used to prepare libraries and sequence TCR repertoires, to increase sequencing depth and limit assay-specific biases. The full study reports these points: Rarefaction of sorted-subset datasets indicated incomplete sequencing despite the large sequencing depth. Higher generation probabilities were observed for clonotypes shared by all four sorted-subset donors than for non-shared clonotypes. Naive subsets generally had larger estimated clonotype richness than memory subsets did. Because the study included only a small number of donors, the genetic and exposure-history diversity represented was limited. Roughly 5% of naive CD4, around 3.6% of naive CD8, 2.3% of memory CD4, and 0.35% to 0.5% of memory CD8 clonotypes were shared across several donors. Only blood was sampled, and tissue TCR repertoires likely differ from those in blood. Pairwise subsampling led to the expectation that sequencing depth would affect the degree of clonotype sharing among donors.

The germline V gene sets CDR1 to SGHDN and CDR2 to FVKESK. From its cysteine to its phenylalanine, the CDR3 spans 15 amino acids. The entry retains the CDR3 DNA only, 45 bases that are in frame from base 1. The V and J ends are trimmed by 4 bases and 1 base, leaving 13 bases between them. Healthy HIV-negative adults with no recently reported acute infections or vaccinations were included as donors. Only Caucasian adults living in Nashville, Tennessee, USA were represented among the donors. CD4+ T cells were enriched by magnetic negative selection, after which naive cells were positively selected on CD45RA and the negative fraction was taken as the memory subset. Blood was collected by leukapheresis, and PBMCs were isolated by Ficoll-Histopaque density gradient centrifugation and then cryopreserved in liquid nitrogen vapor phase. Purity and quantity of every magnetically sorted T cell population were checked by analytical flow cytometry. From each sorted fraction, genomic DNA was isolated and quantified by UV absorbance on a Nanodrop 2000c.

The rearranged segments are TRBV14 and TRBJ2-5; possibly the D gene is TRBD1, per 6 matching bases. The source of this sequence is a man aged 18-30 years in good health. Specimen: memory CD4+ T cells sorted from blood. The label giving this sample's cell subset or site can be read as: CD45RA-negative fraction. CDR3 region: CASSRMRGTQETQYF. The DNA is TGTGCCAGCAGCCGAATGAGGGGGACCCAAGAGACCCAGTACTTC.